This entry lists 28 T cell receptor beta chains sequenced from one sample in a study of memory CD8 T cells in hepatitis C reinfection. Generated by immunoSEQ multiplex PCR, the TCRdb table keeps only in-frame clones and is missing some. Of 50,000 or so clones in the sample, roughly 89% were seen once. Time point reported: pre-reinfection, 55 to 20 weeks before reinfection detection. The sorted cells went straight to TCR sequencing with no prior in vitro expansion. Source material: naive CD8+ T cells sorted from blood. The receptors stem from a young man with hepatitis C virus infection.

V and J are TRBV2 and TRBJ1-5; the match to TRBD1 covers 7 bases. V dropped 6 bases and J dropped 11; count of bases not matched to a gene: 7. CDR3 length equals 12 residues. Per germline, CDR1 SNHLY and CDR2 FYNNEI. This CDR3 reads CASRDRERSQHF. As DNA, the CDR3 is TGTGCCAGCAGAGACAGGGAACGGTCCCAGCATTTT.

This rearrangement joins TRBV4-1 to TRBJ1-1; a possible D gene is TRBD1 (5 bases). The CDR3 is 15 residues long. The ends were cut back, 4 bases at V and 1 base at J, with 13 bases in the middle. CDR1 MGHRA and CDR2 YSYEKL come from the germline V gene. CDR3 in DNA: TGCGCCAGCAGCCTAGAACCTACAGGGAACACTGAAGCTTTCTTT. Residues: CASSLEPTGNTEAFF.

This clone was picked up one time. The chain employs TRBV27 and TRBJ2-5; D is undetermined. This CDR3 has 14 residues. Germline V gene data show CDR1 as MNHEY and CDR2 as SMNVEV (reference sequence). The germline V and J ends were trimmed by 5 bases and 4 bases, with 14 bases remaining between them. The CDR3, as DNA: TGTGCCAGCAGTATCTACTTTGGTGGAGAGACCCAGTACTTC. This gives the protein CASSIYFGGETQYF.

The CDR3 nucleotides read TGCGCCAGCAGCTCGGGACTAGCGGGAGAAGAGACCCAGTACTTC. Protein: CASSSGLAGEETQYF. V gene TRBV5-1 combines with J gene TRBJ2-5; 14 nucleotides line up with TRBD2. Germline assignment: CDR1 SGHRS and CDR2 YFSETQ. This CDR3 is 15 amino acids long. J lost 3 bases, V lost 3 bases, and 1 base had no gene match.

The chain employs TRBV6-1 and TRBJ1-2, with TRBD1 matching over 7 bases. The CDR3 contains 14 residues. V shed 9 bases and J 0 bases; nucleotides not matched to a gene: 7. Germline V lookup: CDR1 MNHNS, CDR2 SASEGT. The CDR3 reads CASKSRGANYGYTF. CDR3 DNA: TGTGCCAGTAAAAGCAGGGGGGCTAACTATGGCTACACCTTC.

The chain links TRBV4-1 to TRBJ1-1, with D tentatively TRBD1 (5 bases). The CDR3 loop spans 14 amino acids. V lost 4 bases to trimming and J lost 0 bases, with 9 bases between them. CDR1 and CDR2 from the germline V gene are MGHRA and YSYEKL. The CDR3 nucleotides read TGCGCCAGCAGCCGCCAGGGCTTGAACACTGAAGCTTTCTTT. Its protein product is CASSRQGLNTEAFF.

This sequence joins TRBV7-3 and TRBJ2-2, with no clear D. The CDR3 extends over 12 amino acids. V lost 4 bases and J 6 bases, leaving 6 bases between the germline ends. Germline V CDR1 and CDR2: SGHTA, FQGTGA. The CDR3 reads CASSSFSGELFF. CDR3 sequence (DNA): TGTGCCAGCAGCTCCTTCTCCGGGGAGCTGTTTTTT. Looking up the rest from reference TRBV7-3 and TRBJ2-2 gives the full variable domain: GAGVSQTPSNKVTEKGKYVELRCDPISGHTALYWYRQSLGQGPEFLIYFQGTGAADDSGLPNDRFFAVRPEGSVSTLKIQRTERGDSAVYLCASSSFSGELFFGEGSRLTVL.

The rearrangement uses TRBV19 and TRBJ1-2; possibly TRBD1 for D (5 bases). The CDR3 has 15 amino acids. CDR1 is LNHDA, CDR2 SQIVND, per germline (reference sequence). Trimming took off 6 bases at V and 0 bases at J, with 14 bases between the two ends. The CDR3 is CASRVAGLPNYGYTF. For the CDR3, the DNA is TGTGCCAGTAGGGTCGCAGGGCTACCTAACTATGGCTACACCTTC.

This chain joins TRBV13 and TRBJ2-4, with TRBD1 matching 10 bases. V trimming: 5 bases; J trimming: 0 bases; junction bases outside the gene matches: 16. From germline, CDR1 is PRHDT and CDR2 FYEKMQ (reference sequence). The CDR3 is 20 residues long. The CDR3 DNA reads as TGTGCCAGCAGCCCCTCGGGGACAGGGGATTTCAATCTAGCCAAAAACATTCAGTACTTC. Translating gives CASSPSGTGDFNLAKNIQYF.

This sequence joins TRBV5-4 and TRBJ2-2; D remains unclear. V shed 4 bases and J shed 3 bases, with 4 bases lying between them. CDR3 size: 12 residues. Germline CDR1 reads SGHNT; CDR2 reads YYREEE (reference sequence). In DNA, the CDR3 is TGTGCCAGCAGCACATACACCGGGGAGCTGTTTTTT. This codes for CASSTYTGELFF.

The chain recombines TRBV7-9 with TRBJ2-1, with 7 positions matching TRBD2. V gave up 5 bases and J gave up 1 base; unmatched junction bases: 11. This CDR3 comprises 17 residues. Germline CDR1 reads SEHNR; CDR2 reads FQNEAQ (reference sequence). CDR3 nucleotide sequence: TGTGCCAGCAGCCCTAGGTTGGCGGGGGAGTCCTACAATGAGCAGTTCTTC. Protein sequence: CASSPRLAGESYNEQFF.

The V and J genes are TRBV5-6 and TRBJ2-7, with a tentative D call TRBD1 (6 bases). Germline CDR1 and CDR2: SGHDT and YYEEEE. The CDR3 is 16 residues long. Trimming stripped 2 bases from V and 3 bases from J, with 18 bases between. The DNA of the CDR3 is TGTGCCAGCAGCTTAGATCGGGACACATCGTTCTACGAGCAGTACTTC. Residues: CASSLDRDTSFYEQYF. The full variable domain, with the rest looked up from reference TRBV5-6 and TRBJ2-7, is DAGVTQSPTHLIKTRGQQVTLRCSPKSGHDTVSWYQQALGQGPQFIFQYYEEEERQRGNFPDRFSGHQFPNYSSELNVNALLLGDSALYLCASSLDRDTSFYEQYFGPGTRLTVT.

The rearrangement joins TRBV5-5 to TRBJ1-2; maybe TRBD1 (6 bases). CDR3 length: 13 residues. V lost 6 bases and J lost 8, with 17 bases in between. Germline lookup yields CDR1 SGHKS and CDR2 YYEKEE (reference sequence). CDR3 nucleotide sequence: TGTGCCAGCATCATTGGGAGGGGGATCGGCTACACCTTC. Translating gives CASIIGRGIGYTF. Complete variable domain (other parts from reference TRBV5-5 and TRBJ1-2): DAGVTQSPTHLIKTRGQQVTLRCSPISGHKSVSWYQQVLGQGPQFIFQYYEKEERGRGNFPDRFSARQFPNYSSELNVNALLLGDSALYLCASIIGRGIGYTFGSGTRLTVV.

The chain employs TRBV27 and TRBJ1-2; D is possibly TRBD1 (6 bases). Germline assignment: CDR1 MNHEY and CDR2 SMNVEV (reference sequence). The CDR3 consists of 15 residues. Trimming left V 4 bases short and J 4 bases short, with 16 bases between. As DNA, the CDR3 is TGTGCCAGCAGTTCGTATAGGACAGATGGCTATGGCTACACCTTC. Amino acids: CASSSYRTDGYGYTF.

The rearrangement uses TRBV25-1 and TRBJ2-5; TRBD2 is a possible D gene (5 bases). The CDR3 has 17 amino acids. Trimming pared 1 base from V and 5 bases from J, leaving 20 bases between. From germline, CDR1 is MGHDK and CDR2 SYGVNS. CDR3 in amino acids: CASSEWEYGEIRETQYF. CDR3 nucleotides: TGTGCCAGCAGTGAATGGGAGTATGGGGAAATTCGGGAGACCCAGTACTTC.

The chain recombines TRBV19 with TRBJ2-1, with TRBD2 identical over 11 bases. The CDR3 is made up of 13 amino acids. After removal of 5 bases from V and 8 bases from J, the junction contained 2 bases not matched to a gene. Germline values: CDR1 LNHDA, CDR2 SQIVND (reference sequence). DNA for the CDR3: TGTGCCAGTAGTCTAGCGGGAGGTCATGAGCAGTTCTTC. As protein: CASSLAGGHEQFF.

This clone was recorded only once. This chain connects TRBV10-3 to TRBJ1-2; a possible D gene is TRBD1 (5 bases). CDR3 size: 16 residues. CDR1 and CDR2 (germline): ENHRY, SYGVKD. Trimming took off 4 bases at V and 2 bases at J, with 17 bases between the two ends. Here the CDR3 DNA reads TGTGCCATCAGTGTGGAGGCGGGGGTTGGGAACTATGGCTACACCTTC. Encoded protein: CAISVEAGVGNYGYTF.

V is TRBV19 and J is TRBJ2-1, with TRBD2 as a possible D gene (5 bases). This CDR3 is 13 amino acids long. Germline values: CDR1 LNHDA, CDR2 SQIVND (reference sequence). Trimming took 8 bases from V and 3 from J, leaving 11 bases between them. CDR3 sequence (DNA): TGTGCCAGTGCGGCGGGTAGCTACAATGAGCAGTTCTTC. It codes for CASAAGSYNEQFF.

This chain joins TRBV27 and TRBJ1-5; 9 bases match TRBD1. CDR1 and CDR2 from the germline V gene are MNHEY and SMNVEV (reference sequence). With V trimmed by 6 bases and J by 1 base, 4 bases remained unmatched. CDR3 length equals 15 residues. CDR3 sequence: CASREGQGSNQPQHF. Written as DNA, the CDR3 is TGTGCCAGCAGAGAAGGACAGGGGAGCAATCAGCCCCAGCATTTT.

CDR3 sequence (DNA): TGTGCCAGTAGTATAGTAGCGGGAATGGATAATGAGCAGTTCTTC. Its translation is CASSIVAGMDNEQFF. The chain joins TRBV19 to TRBJ2-1, with TRBD2 identical over 8 bases. V trimming: 1 base; J trimming: 7 bases; junction bases outside the gene matches: 6. Germline V CDR1 and CDR2: LNHDA, SQIVND (reference sequence). This CDR3 has 15 residues.

V usage is TRBV13 and J usage is TRBJ2-1; 8 bases agree with TRBD2. The trim removed 4 bases at V and 10 bases at J, leaving 12 bases unmatched. The germline CDR1 and CDR2 sequences are PRHDT and FYEKMQ (reference sequence). This CDR3 contains 15 residues. The CDR3 coding sequence is TGTGCCAGCAGCTCGACTAGCGACCCGCGAGCGGAGCAGTTCTTC. It is translated as CASSSTSDPRAEQFF.

The CDR3 reads CASSEGLDFYYEQYF. The CDR3 region has the DNA TGTGCCAGCAGTGAGGGACTGGACTTTTACTACGAGCAGTACTTC. The chain couples TRBV6-1 to TRBJ2-7, with D perhaps TRBD2 (6 bases). Trimming shortened V by 3 bases and J by 3 bases, and 15 bases separated the two germline ends. The germline V gene encodes CDR1 MNHNS and CDR2 SASEGT. The CDR3 runs to 15 residues.

The rearrangement uses TRBV29-1 and TRBJ1-2, with 8 bases lining up with TRBD1. The CDR3 consists of 13 residues. Germline V gene data show CDR1 as SQVTM and CDR2 as ANQGSEA. V gave up 3 bases and J gave up 7 bases; unmatched junction bases: 7. The CDR3 region has the DNA TGCAGCGTTGACATACCAGGGGGCTTTGGCTACACCTTC. This encodes CSVDIPGGFGYTF.

This rearrangement joins TRBV6-5 to TRBJ1-4, with TRBD1 as a possible D gene (5 bases). V lost 0 bases to trimming and J lost 6 bases, with 14 bases between them. The CDR3 extends over 16 amino acids. CDR1 is MNHEY and CDR2 is SVGAGI in the germline V gene. For the CDR3, the DNA is TGTGCCAGCAGTTACTCCATTACAGGAATTGATGAAAAACTGTTTTTT. Translated, it gives CASSYSITGIDEKLFF.

V and J are TRBV7-9 and TRBJ2-2, with D possibly being TRBD1 (5 bases). The germline gives CDR1 SEHNR, CDR2 FQNEAQ (reference sequence). Trimming took off 2 bases at V and 6 bases at J, with 10 bases between the two ends. CDR3 length: 14 amino acids. CDR3 nucleotide sequence: TGTGCCAGCAGCTTATCCGAGACAGCCGGGGAGCTGTTTTTT. As protein: CASSLSETAGELFF. The full variable domain, completed using reference TRBV7-9 and TRBJ2-2, is DTGVSQNPRHKITKRGQNVTFRCDPISEHNRLYWYRQTLGQGPEFLTYFQNEAQLEKSRLLSDRFSAERPKGSFSTLEIQRTEQGDSAMYLCASSLSETAGELFFGEGSRLTVL.

The CDR3, as DNA: TGTGCCAGCAGTTACGACGACACTGGGGCCAACGTCCTGACTTTC. As protein: CASSYDDTGANVLTF. The V call is TRBV6-6, the J call TRBJ2-6; no clear D gene. Germline CDR1 reads MNHNY; CDR2 reads SVGAGI (reference sequence). This CDR3 comprises 15 residues. V was shortened by 2 bases and J by 2 bases, with 7 bases between the two germline ends.

The chain carries TRBV5-1 and TRBJ2-3; the match to TRBD2 covers 9 bases. CDR1 and CDR2 from the germline V gene are SGHRS and YFSETQ. Trimming cost V 0 bases and J 0 bases; bases outside gene matches: 8. The CDR3 contains 18 residues. The CDR3, as DNA: TGCGCCAGCAGCTTGGCCGGGACTAGCTCTACTAGCACAGATACGCAGTATTTT. This translates into CASSLAGTSSTSTDTQYF.

V is TRBV28 and J is TRBJ2-5; 7 bases align to TRBD1. This CDR3 has 14 amino acids. Germline V gene data show CDR1 as MDHEN and CDR2 as SYDVKM. With 6 bases clipped from V and 3 bases from J, the junction kept 7 bases outside the gene matches. CDR3 amino acids: CASSRTGGKETQYF. The CDR3, as DNA: TGTGCCAGCAGCCGGACAGGAGGAAAAGAGACCCAGTACTTC.